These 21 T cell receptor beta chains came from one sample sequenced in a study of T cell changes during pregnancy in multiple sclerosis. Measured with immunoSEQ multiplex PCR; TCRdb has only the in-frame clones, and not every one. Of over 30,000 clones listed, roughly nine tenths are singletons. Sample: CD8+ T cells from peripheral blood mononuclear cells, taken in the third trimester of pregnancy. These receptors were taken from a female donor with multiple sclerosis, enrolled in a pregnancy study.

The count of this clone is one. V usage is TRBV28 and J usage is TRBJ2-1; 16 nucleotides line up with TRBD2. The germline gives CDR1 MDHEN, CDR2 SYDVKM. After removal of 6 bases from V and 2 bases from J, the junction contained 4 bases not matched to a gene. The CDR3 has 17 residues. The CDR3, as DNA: TGTGCCAGCAGAACCGGGACTAGCGGGAGGGCCTACAATGAGCAGTTCTTC. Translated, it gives CASRTGTSGRAYNEQFF.

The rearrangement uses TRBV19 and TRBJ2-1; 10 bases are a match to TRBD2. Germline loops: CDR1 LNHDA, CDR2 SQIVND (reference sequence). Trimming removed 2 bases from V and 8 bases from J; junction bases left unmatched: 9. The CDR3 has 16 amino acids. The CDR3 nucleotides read TGTGCCAGTAGTATAAGGAGGTCTAGCGGGAGTGATGAGCAGTTCTTC. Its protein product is CASSIRRSSGSDEQFF.

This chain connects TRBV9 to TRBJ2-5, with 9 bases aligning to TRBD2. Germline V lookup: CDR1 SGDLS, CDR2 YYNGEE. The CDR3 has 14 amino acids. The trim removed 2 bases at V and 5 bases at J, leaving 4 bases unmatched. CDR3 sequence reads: CASSVGLAPETQYF. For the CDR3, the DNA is TGTGCCAGCAGCGTCGGACTAGCGCCGGAGACCCAGTACTTC.

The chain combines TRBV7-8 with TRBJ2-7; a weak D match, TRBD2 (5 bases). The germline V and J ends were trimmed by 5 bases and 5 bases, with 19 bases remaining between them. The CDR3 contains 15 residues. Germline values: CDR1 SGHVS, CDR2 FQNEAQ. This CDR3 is CASSPTRGRIHEQYF. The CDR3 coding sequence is TGTGCCAGCAGCCCTACCCGAGGGCGGATCCACGAGCAGTACTTC. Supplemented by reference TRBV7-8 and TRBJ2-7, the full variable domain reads GAGVSQSPRYKVAKRGQDVALRCDPISGHVSLFWYQQALGQGPEFLTYFQNEAQLDKSGLPSDRFFAERPEGSVSTLKIQRTQQEDSAVYLCASSPTRGRIHEQYFGPGTRLTVT.

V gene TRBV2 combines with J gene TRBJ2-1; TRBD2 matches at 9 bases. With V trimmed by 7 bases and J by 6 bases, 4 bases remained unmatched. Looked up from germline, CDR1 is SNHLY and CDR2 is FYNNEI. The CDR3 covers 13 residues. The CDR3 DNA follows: TGTGCCAGCAACGGGGGACTAGCCAATGAGCAGTTCTTC. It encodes CASNGGLANEQFF.

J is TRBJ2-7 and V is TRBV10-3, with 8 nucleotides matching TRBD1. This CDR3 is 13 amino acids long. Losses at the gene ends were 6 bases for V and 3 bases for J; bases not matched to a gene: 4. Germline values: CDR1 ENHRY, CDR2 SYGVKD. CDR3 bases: TGTGCCATCAGAGGGACAGGAGACTACGAGCAGTACTTC. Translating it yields CAIRGTGDYEQYF.

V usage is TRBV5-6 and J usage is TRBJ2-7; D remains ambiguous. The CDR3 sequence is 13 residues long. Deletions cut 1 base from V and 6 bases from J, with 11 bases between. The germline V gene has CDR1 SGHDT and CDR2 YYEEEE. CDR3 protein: CASSLMASSEQYF. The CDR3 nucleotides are TGTGCCAGCAGCTTGATGGCTAGTAGCGAGCAGTACTTC.

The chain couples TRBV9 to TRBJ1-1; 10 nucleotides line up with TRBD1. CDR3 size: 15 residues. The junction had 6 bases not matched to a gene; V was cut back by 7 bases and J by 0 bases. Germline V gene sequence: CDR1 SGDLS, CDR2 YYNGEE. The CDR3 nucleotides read TGTGCCAGCTCGCGGGGGACAGGGGTGAACACTGAAGCTTTCTTT. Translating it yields CASSRGTGVNTEAFF.

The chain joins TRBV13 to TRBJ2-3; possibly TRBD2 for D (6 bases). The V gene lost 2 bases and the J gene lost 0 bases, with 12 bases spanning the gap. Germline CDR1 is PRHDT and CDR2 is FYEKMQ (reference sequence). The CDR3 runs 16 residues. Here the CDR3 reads CASSLRLATSTDTQYF. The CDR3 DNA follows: TGTGCCAGCAGCTTACGTCTAGCGACTAGCACAGATACGCAGTATTTT.

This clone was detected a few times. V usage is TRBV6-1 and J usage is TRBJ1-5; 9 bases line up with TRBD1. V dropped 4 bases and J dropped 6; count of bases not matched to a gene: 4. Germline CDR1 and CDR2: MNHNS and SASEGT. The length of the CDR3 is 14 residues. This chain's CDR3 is CASSGDREAQPQHF. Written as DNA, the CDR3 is TGTGCCAGCAGTGGGGACAGGGAGGCTCAGCCCCAGCATTTT.

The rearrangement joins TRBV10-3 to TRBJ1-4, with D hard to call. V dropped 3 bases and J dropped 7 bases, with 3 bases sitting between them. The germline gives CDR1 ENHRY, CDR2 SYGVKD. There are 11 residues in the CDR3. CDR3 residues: CAISDSEKLFF. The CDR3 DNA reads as TGTGCCATCAGTGACAGTGAAAAACTGTTTTTT.

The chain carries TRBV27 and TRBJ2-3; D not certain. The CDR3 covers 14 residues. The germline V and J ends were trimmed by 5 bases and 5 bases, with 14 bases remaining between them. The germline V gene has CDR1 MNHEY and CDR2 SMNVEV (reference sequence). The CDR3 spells CASSPFRLEDTQYF. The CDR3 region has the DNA TGTGCCAGCAGTCCGTTTCGACTCGAAGATACGCAGTATTTT.

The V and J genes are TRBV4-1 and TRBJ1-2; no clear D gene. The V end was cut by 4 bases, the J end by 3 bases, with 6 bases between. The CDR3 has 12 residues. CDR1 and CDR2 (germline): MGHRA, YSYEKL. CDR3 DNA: TGCGCCAGCAGCCCAAATGACTATGGCTACACCTTC. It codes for CASSPNDYGYTF.

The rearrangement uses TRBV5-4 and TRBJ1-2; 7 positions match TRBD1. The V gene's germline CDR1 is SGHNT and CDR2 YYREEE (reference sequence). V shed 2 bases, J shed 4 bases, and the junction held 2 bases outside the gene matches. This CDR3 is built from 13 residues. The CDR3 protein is CASSLGGPYGYTF. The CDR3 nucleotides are TGTGCCAGCAGCTTAGGGGGCCCCTATGGCTACACCTTC.

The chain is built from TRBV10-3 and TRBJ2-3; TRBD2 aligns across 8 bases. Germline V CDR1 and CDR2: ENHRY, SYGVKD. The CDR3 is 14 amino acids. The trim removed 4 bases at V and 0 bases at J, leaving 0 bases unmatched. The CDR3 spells CAISAGGSTDTQYF. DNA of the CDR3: TGTGCCATCAGTGCGGGGGGGAGCACAGATACGCAGTATTTT.

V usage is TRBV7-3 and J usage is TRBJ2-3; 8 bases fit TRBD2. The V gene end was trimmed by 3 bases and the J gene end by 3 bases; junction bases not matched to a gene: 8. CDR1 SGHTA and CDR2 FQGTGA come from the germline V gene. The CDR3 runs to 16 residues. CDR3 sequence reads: CASSLTERGLTDTQYF. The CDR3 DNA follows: TGTGCCAGCAGCTTGACTGAGCGGGGGTTGACAGATACGCAGTATTTT.

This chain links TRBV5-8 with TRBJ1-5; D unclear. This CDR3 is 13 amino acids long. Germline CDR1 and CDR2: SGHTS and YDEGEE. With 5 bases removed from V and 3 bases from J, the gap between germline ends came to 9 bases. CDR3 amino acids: CASSTGFNQPQHF. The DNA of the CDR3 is TGTGCCAGCAGTACCGGGTTCAATCAGCCCCAGCATTTT.

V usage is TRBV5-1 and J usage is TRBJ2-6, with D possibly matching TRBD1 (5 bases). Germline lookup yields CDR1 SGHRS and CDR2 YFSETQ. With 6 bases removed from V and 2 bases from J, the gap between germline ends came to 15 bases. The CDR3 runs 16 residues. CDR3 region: CASTLLQGTGANVLTF. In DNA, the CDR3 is TGCGCCAGCACCCTACTGCAGGGAACTGGGGCCAACGTCCTGACTTTC. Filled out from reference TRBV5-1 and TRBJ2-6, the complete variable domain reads KAGVTQTPRYLIKTRGQQVTLSCSPISGHRSVSWYQQTPGQGLQFLFEYFSETQRNKGNFPGRFSGRQFSNSRSEMNVSTLELGDSALYLCASTLLQGTGANVLTFGAGSRLTVL.

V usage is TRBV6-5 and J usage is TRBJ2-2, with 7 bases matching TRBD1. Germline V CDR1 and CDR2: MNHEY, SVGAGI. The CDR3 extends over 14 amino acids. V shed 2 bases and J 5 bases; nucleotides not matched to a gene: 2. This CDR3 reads CASSYPRGTGELFF. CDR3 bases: TGTGCCAGCAGTTACCCCAGGGGGACCGGGGAGCTGTTTTTT.

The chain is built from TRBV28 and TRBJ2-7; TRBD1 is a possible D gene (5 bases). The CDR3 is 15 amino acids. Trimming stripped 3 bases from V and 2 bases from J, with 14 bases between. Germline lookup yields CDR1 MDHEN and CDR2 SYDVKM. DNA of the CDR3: TGTGCCAGCAGTTTGTACAGGAGCTCCCCCTACGAGCAGTACTTC. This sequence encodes CASSLYRSSPYEQYF. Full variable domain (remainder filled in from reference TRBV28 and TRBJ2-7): DVKVTQSSRYLVKRTGEKVFLECVQDMDHENMFWYRQDPGLGLRLIYFSYDVKMKEKGDIPEGYSVSREKKERFSLILESASTNQTSMYLCASSLYRSSPYEQYFGPGTRLTVT.

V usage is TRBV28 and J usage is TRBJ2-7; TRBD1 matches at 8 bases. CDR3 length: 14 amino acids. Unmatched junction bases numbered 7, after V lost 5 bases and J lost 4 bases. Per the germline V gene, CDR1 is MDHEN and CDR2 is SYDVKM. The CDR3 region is CASSLRTGKYEQYF. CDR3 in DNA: TGTGCCAGCAGTCTCCGGACAGGGAAATACGAGCAGTACTTC. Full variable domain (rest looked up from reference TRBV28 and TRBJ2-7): DVKVTQSSRYLVKRTGEKVFLECVQDMDHENMFWYRQDPGLGLRLIYFSYDVKMKEKGDIPEGYSVSREKKERFSLILESASTNQTSMYLCASSLRTGKYEQYFGPGTRLTVT.